These 28 T cell receptor beta chains came from one sample sequenced in a study of graft-versus-host responses after intestinal transplantation. Lymphocytes from graft epithelium and lamina propria were isolated. Measured with immunoSEQ multiplex PCR; TCRdb has only the in-frame clones, and not every one. The sample shows 14,000 to 15,000 clones, roughly three fifths of them seen only once. Specimen: ileum tissue, collected 524 days after transplant. The receptors here all came from a human patient who received an intestinal transplant, so some T cells may come from the graft donor.

This chain connects TRBV20-1 to TRBJ2-1; TRBD2 might be the D (5 bases). The V gene's germline CDR1 is DFQATT and CDR2 SNEGSKA (reference sequence). V gave up 5 bases and J gave up 12 bases, with 14 bases separating them. The CDR3 length is 11 residues. Here the CDR3 DNA reads TGCAGTGCTGGCGGGTATTGGGGGCAGTTCTTC. It is translated as CSAGGYWGQFF.

The chain combines TRBV4-3 with TRBJ1-1; 9 nucleotides line up with TRBD1. Losses at the gene ends were 5 bases for V and 2 bases for J; bases not matched to a gene: 6. Germline V gene data show CDR1 as LGHNA and CDR2 as YSLEER. The CDR3 is 15 amino acids. The CDR3 reads CASSSGQGRNTEAFF. In nucleotides, the CDR3 is TGCGCCAGCAGCTCGGGACAGGGAAGAAACACTGAAGCTTTCTTT.

The rearrangement links TRBV10-3 to TRBJ2-1, with 8 nucleotides matching TRBD2. Trimming removed 4 bases from V and 9 bases from J; junction bases left unmatched: 11. The V gene's germline CDR1 is ENHRY and CDR2 SYGVKD. This CDR3 spans 15 amino acids. As DNA, the CDR3 is TGTGCCATCAGTGTTAGAGCGGGGGTTGTCGGTGAGCAGTTCTTC. Protein sequence: CAISVRAGVVGEQFF.

This clone was detected a few times. This sequence joins TRBV6-4 and TRBJ2-5; perhaps TRBD2 as D (7 bases). The CDR3 length is 14 residues. Germline CDR1 MRHNA, CDR2 SNTAGT. V lost 3 bases and J lost 5, with 13 bases in between. CDR3: CASSEGGAAETQYF. The CDR3 nucleotides are TGTGCCAGCAGTGAAGGGGGGGCCGCGGAGACCCAGTACTTC.

This chain links TRBV4-2 with TRBJ1-1; D call uncertain. This CDR3 has 15 residues. Germline V gene data show CDR1 as LGHNA and CDR2 as YNFKEQ. The V end lost 0 bases, the J end lost 1 base, and 9 bases lay between the germline ends. The CDR3 loop is CASSQDLHPNTEAFF. The CDR3 nucleotides are TGTGCCAGCAGCCAAGATTTACACCCGAACACTGAAGCTTTCTTT.

The rearrangement uses TRBV4-3 and TRBJ2-1; weak D call: TRBD1 (8 bases). Trimming left V 0 bases short and J 9 bases short, with 18 bases between. There are 16 residues in the CDR3. CDR1 and CDR2 (germline): LGHNA, YSLEER. The CDR3 DNA reads as TGCGCCAGCAGCCAAGATCGGGCAGGGGGCGGGGGTGAGCAGTTCTTC. This codes for CASSQDRAGGGGEQFF.

This chain uses TRBV5-5 with TRBJ1-2, with 10 bases fitting TRBD1. Germline CDR1 is SGHKS and CDR2 is YYEKEE (reference sequence). V lost 0 bases, J lost 7 bases, and 12 bases stayed unmatched. The CDR3 sequence is 17 residues long. CDR3 DNA: TGTGCCAGCAGCTTGGCCGGGACAGGGGACCTCCTGGGTGGCTACACCTTC. Encoded protein: CASSLAGTGDLLGGYTF.

This chain joins TRBV4-3 and TRBJ1-3; D is uncertain. The CDR3 is 16 residues long. From germline, CDR1 is LGHNA and CDR2 YSLEER. Trimming stripped 0 bases from V and 3 bases from J, with 12 bases between. The CDR3, as DNA: TGCGCCAGCAGCCAAGATTGGCGAGGGAATGGAAACACCATATATTTT. Encoded protein: CASSQDWRGNGNTIYF.

The chain links TRBV4-3 to TRBJ2-2; TRBD2 aligns across 8 bases. CDR1 LGHNA and CDR2 YSLEER come from the germline V gene. The ends lost 0 bases at V and 1 base at J; junction bases unmatched: 7. The length of the CDR3 is 18 residues. The DNA for the CDR3 is TGCGCCAGCAGCCAAGAGGTATACAGCGGGGGGAACACCGGGGAGCTGTTTTTT. Translated, it gives CASSQEVYSGGNTGELFF.

This clone came up a few times. This chain links TRBV29-1 with TRBJ2-1; 8 nucleotides match TRBD2. The V and J ends lost 3 bases and 12 bases, in that order; junction bases with no gene match: 4. Germline assignment: CDR1 SQVTM and CDR2 ANQGSEA. The CDR3 has 11 amino acids. The chain's CDR3 is CSVDRGGGQFF. The CDR3 bases are TGCAGCGTTGATCGGGGGGGTGGGCAGTTCTTC.

The chain employs TRBV9 and TRBJ2-4; D perhaps matches TRBD2 (7 bases). CDR3 length: 17 residues. Germline V CDR1 and CDR2: SGDLS, YYNGEE. Deletions cut 0 bases from V and 3 bases from J, with 16 bases between. The CDR3 region is CASSVERGGSSKNIQYF. For the CDR3, the DNA is TGTGCCAGCAGCGTAGAAAGGGGGGGGAGTAGCAAAAACATTCAGTACTTC.

CDR3 region: CASSRDRGNTIYF. The CDR3 DNA is TGTGCCAGCAGCCGGGACAGGGGAAACACCATATATTTT. V gene TRBV27 combines with J gene TRBJ1-3; 8 bases are a match to TRBD1. CDR1 MNHEY and CDR2 SMNVEV come from the germline V gene (reference sequence). The CDR3 is 13 residues long. V dropped 6 bases and J dropped 4; count of bases not matched to a gene: 2.

The V gene is TRBV2, the J gene TRBJ2-7, with 8 nucleotides matching TRBD1. The CDR3 runs 14 residues. Germline-derived CDR1 and CDR2 are SNHLY and FYNNEI. V gave up 6 bases and J gave up 4 bases; unmatched junction bases: 8. CDR3 amino acids: CASSDGQGRYEQYF. The CDR3 nucleotides read TGTGCCAGCAGCGATGGACAGGGAAGATACGAGCAGTACTTC.

This chain connects TRBV5-1 to TRBJ2-7, with 8 bases aligning to TRBD1. Germline CDR1 SGHRS, CDR2 YFSETQ. The ends lost 3 bases at V and 7 bases at J; junction bases unmatched: 6. The CDR3 consists of 13 residues. The CDR3 protein is CASSWTGLAEQYF. CDR3 bases: TGCGCCAGCAGCTGGACAGGGCTGGCGGAGCAGTACTTC.

Comments on this clone: Other DNA variants within this sample encode the same CDR3. The chain uses TRBV7-9 and TRBJ1-1; 7 nucleotides line up with TRBD1. Germline-derived CDR1 and CDR2 are SEHNR and FQNEAQ (reference sequence). The V segment lost 4 bases and the J segment 4 bases; nucleotides outside the gene matches: 3. The CDR3 loop spans 13 amino acids. Written as DNA, the CDR3 is TGTGCCAGCAGCTCCGACAGGGTCACTGAAGCTTTCTTT. This gives the protein CASSSDRVTEAFF.

This chain connects TRBV7-2 to TRBJ1-5; possible D gene TRBD1, 5 bases. Germline V CDR1 and CDR2: SGHTA, FQGNSA. The CDR3 is made up of 14 amino acids. The V end lost 1 base, the J end lost 5 bases, and 9 bases lay between the germline ends. The CDR3, as DNA: TGTGCCAGCAGCTTAGTGACAGACTATCAGCCCCAGCATTTT. Its translation: CASSLVTDYQPQHF.

The CDR3 reads CASSLGLDGYTF. In DNA, the CDR3 is TGTGCCAGCAGCTTAGGTCTAGATGGCTACACCTTC. This chain links TRBV7-9 with TRBJ1-2; D uncertain. The CDR3 loop spans 12 amino acids. Trimming removed 1 base from V and 6 bases from J, with 6 bases in between. Germline lookup yields CDR1 SEHNR and CDR2 FQNEAQ (reference sequence).

The chain combines TRBV7-8 with TRBJ2-3; TRBD2 matches 8 bases. Germline V gives CDR1 SGHVS, CDR2 FQNEAQ. J gave up 7 bases and V 2 bases, and 8 bases lay outside the gene matches. CDR3 length equals 15 residues. This CDR3 reads CASSLIGLAANTQYF. The CDR3 DNA sequence: TGTGCCAGCAGCTTAATTGGACTAGCAGCTAATACGCAGTATTTT. Complete variable domain (other parts from reference TRBV7-8 and TRBJ2-3): GAGVSQSPRYKVAKRGQDVALRCDPISGHVSLFWYQQALGQGPEFLTYFQNEAQLDKSGLPSDRFFAERPEGSVSTLKIQRTQQEDSAVYLCASSLIGLAANTQYFGPGTRLTVL.

The chain links TRBV29-1 to TRBJ1-2; D unresolved. The germline gives CDR1 SQVTM, CDR2 ANQGSEA. The CDR3 consists of 13 residues. V gave up 7 bases and J gave up 7 bases, with 19 bases separating them. DNA for the CDR3: TGCAGCGCCTTGCGGGAGCAACCTCCTGGCTACACCTTC. It translates to CSALREQPPGYTF.

The genes are TRBV30 and TRBJ2-5, with 7 bases matching TRBD1. After removal of 4 bases from V and 3 bases from J, the junction contained 8 bases not matched to a gene. From germline, CDR1 is GTSNPN and CDR2 SVGIG (reference sequence). The CDR3 totals 14 residues. This CDR3 reads CAWTSTGAEETQYF. CDR3 sequence (DNA): TGTGCCTGGACATCAACAGGGGCTGAAGAGACCCAGTACTTC.

V is TRBV4-3 and J is TRBJ2-6, with D unresolved. The germline V gene encodes CDR1 LGHNA and CDR2 YSLEER. This CDR3 spans 15 amino acids. Trimming shortened V by 0 bases and J by 4 bases, and 7 bases separated the two germline ends. CDR3 amino acids: CASSQDVGGANVLTF. Here the CDR3 DNA reads TGCGCCAGCAGCCAAGATGTCGGGGGGGCCAACGTCCTGACTTTC.

The rearrangement uses TRBV7-2 and TRBJ2-2; 12 bases fit TRBD2. The CDR3 contains 15 residues. The germline CDR1 and CDR2 sequences are SGHTA and FQGNSA. Losses at the gene ends were 5 bases for V and 3 bases for J; bases not matched to a gene: 1. The CDR3 DNA is TGTGCCAGCAGCCGACTAGCGGGGGACACCGGGGAGCTGTTTTTT. Translated, it gives CASSRLAGDTGELFF.

This clone appeared a single time. V and J are TRBV6-6 and TRBJ1-2; D might be TRBD1 (6 bases). CDR1 is MNHNY, CDR2 SVGAGI, per germline (reference sequence). The CDR3 totals 15 residues. V lost 0 bases to trimming and J lost 4 bases, with 12 bases between them. CDR3 nucleotide sequence: TGTGCCAGCAGTTACTCTAAGGGGGGGATCTATGGCTACACCTTC. It encodes CASSYSKGGIYGYTF.

This chain links TRBV6-5 with TRBJ1-2, with TRBD1 as a possible D gene (5 bases). Germline V gene lookup returns CDR1 MNHEY and CDR2 SVGAGI. This CDR3 has 12 amino acids. The V end lost 2 bases, the J end lost 6 bases, and 7 bases lay between the germline ends. The chain's CDR3 is CASSYPGHGYTF. CDR3 coding DNA: TGTGCCAGCAGTTACCCAGGGCATGGCTACACCTTC.

In nucleotides, the CDR3 is TGCGCCAGCAGCACCCGGACAGGGATCTCCTACGAGCAGTACTTC. This gives the protein CASSTRTGISYEQYF. This rearrangement joins TRBV5-1 to TRBJ2-7; 8 nucleotides align to TRBD1. The junction had 6 bases not matched to a gene; V was cut back by 4 bases and J by 0 bases. Germline assignment: CDR1 SGHRS and CDR2 YFSETQ. The CDR3 is 15 residues long. Combining the CDR3 with reference TRBV5-1 and TRBJ2-7 gives the whole variable domain KAGVTQTPRYLIKTRGQQVTLSCSPISGHRSVSWYQQTPGQGLQFLFEYFSETQRNKGNFPGRFSGRQFSNSRSEMNVSTLELGDSALYLCASSTRTGISYEQYFGPGTRLTVT.

The CDR3, as DNA: TGTGCCAGCAGTTACCTTGGGGGCAGGGGCACCGGGGAGCTGTTTTTT. Its translation is CASSYLGGRGTGELFF. V gene TRBV6-6 combines with J gene TRBJ2-2; a possible D gene is TRBD1 (6 bases). The CDR3 is 16 residues long. The germline V gene encodes CDR1 MNHNY and CDR2 SVGAGI (reference sequence). The ends were cut back, 2 bases at V and 4 bases at J, with 14 bases in the middle.

This clone was counted only a few times. This chain uses TRBV19 with TRBJ1-1; TRBD1 might be the D (6 bases). Looked up from germline, CDR1 is LNHDA and CDR2 is SQIVND (reference sequence). The CDR3 length is 16 residues. V was clipped by 3 bases and J by 0 bases, with 14 bases between them. The CDR3 protein is CASSMPFRQVNTEAFF. Here the CDR3 DNA reads TGTGCCAGTAGTATGCCTTTTCGACAGGTGAACACTGAAGCTTTCTTT.

The rearrangement links TRBV19 to TRBJ2-7, with TRBD1 as a possible D gene (5 bases). Germline V gene lookup returns CDR1 LNHDA and CDR2 SQIVND (reference sequence). The V and J ends lost 3 bases and 5 bases respectively, with 17 bases between them. This CDR3 has 15 residues. The CDR3 coding sequence is TGTGCCAGTAGTATCCCCGGCAGGGCGGTCAACGAGCAGTACTTC. Translation gives CASSIPGRAVNEQYF.